A few counts support the clone carrying this TCR beta chain. The record originates from a study of blood T cell repertoires in COVID-19. Study information: Nucleic acid was either cDNA or gDNA, and it came from T cells, B-cell-depleted T cells, or PBMCs.

Sequencing was performed with immunoSEQ multiplex PCR; in TCRdb, only in-frame clones are kept and a portion is missing. The repertoire has about 670,000 clones, 70% to 90% of them found once; the top ten carry roughly 0.26%. Trimming cost V 3 bases and J 4 bases; bases outside gene matches: 9. This CDR3 is built from 16 residues. The V gene's germline CDR1 is MGHRA and CDR2 YSYEKL. The chain employs TRBV4-1 and TRBJ2-7; TRBD1 matches at 10 bases. Sequenced: peripheral blood. The sequence was collected from a woman under 30 with acute or convalescent COVID-19. The CDR3 nucleotides are TGCGCCAGCAGCCAGGCCCTGGACAGGGGGGGATACGAGCAGTACTTC. Amino acids: CASSQALDRGGYEQYF.